This T cell receptor beta chain derives from a study of T cell responses to AZD1222 COVID-19 vaccine (dated by TCRdb to about 2021). Some background on the complete study: AZD1222 recipients whose second dose came at about 4 weeks and those whose second dose came at about 12 weeks were combined into one group, since spike-specific TCR depth and breadth did not differ between the two schedules. TCR sequencing covered more than 230 trial participants: 200 to 220 given two doses of AZD1222 and approximately 26 given two doses of MenACWY control vaccine. Trial participants were enrolled by age into subgroups of 18-55, 56-69 and 70-plus years, and around 150, 29 and 61 TCR-sequenced participants, respectively, were included in these subgroups. Beyond this particular receptor, the publication reports: After two AZD1222 doses, spike-specific TCR breadth and depth were significantly higher than at day 0 and than in MenACWY recipients. Participants were mostly white British and included more females than males, and it was suggested by the authors that clonal diversity may have been underestimated. No day 14 peak-response samples were available, so repertoires were characterized only after the peak T cell response. Reportedly, close to half of the unique spike-specific TCRs recognized epitopes lying outside the regions that are mutated in the B.1.351 and B.1.1.7 variants. In the small 56-69-year group, the increase in depth fell short of significance, most likely because of low power. Conclusions about previously exposed vaccinees are limited because only a handful of AZD1222 recipients were SARS-CoV-2 seropositive at baseline. The whole spike protein was spanned by vaccine-associated CD4 TCRs, and dominant responses were seen in regions 160-218 and 743-854.

The CDR3 regions of human TCRbeta chains were analyzed by immunosequencing. In the authors' own workflow: Repertoire TCRs were matched against a reference library of SARS-CoV-2-specific TCRs generated with the MIRA antigen-specificity platform. Breadth meant the fraction of unique TCRs that were SARS-CoV-2-associated, whereas depth meant the fraction of total T cells that were SARS-CoV-2-associated. Using the MIRA data, each spike-specific TCR was assigned both to the spike region to which the TCR was reactive and to a CD4 or CD8 class. Log10-transformed breadth and depth values were compared by one-way ANOVA with Sidak's multiple comparisons tests. TCRdb took over this immuneACCESS table, retaining in-frame rearrangements with V and J assigned. Such tables are incomplete; in checked studies, under half of the missing clones stem from an unresolved V gene, and the remainder is unexplained. V and J calls and clone size are those listed in that table; D and trimming were worked out from the DNA. This sample gives about 130,000 clones in total; over 75% of them show up just once. Jointly, the top ten make up about a fifth of the sample.

The germline V gene sets CDR1 to SGHTA and CDR2 to FQGNSA. V was cut back by 2 bases and J by 3 bases, leaving a gap of 9 bases between them. The CDR3, cysteine through phenylalanine, is 14 amino acids long. Just the 42-base CDR3 DNA is kept, in frame starting at base 1. Reading the label with the study, this specimen's time point is: baseline before first vaccination. Samples from vaccinated people were obtained from the UK trials COV001 and COV002, which included a single-blind randomized controlled phase 2/3 trial of AZD1222 (ChAdOx1 nCoV-19) in healthy adults. For TCRbeta chain sequencing, PBMC samples from trial participants were taken at day 0 and at day 28 after the second dose. As to this clone: Its recognized antigen is unknown. No clone much larger than this one lies a single base away; base qualities are absent.

The chain is assembled from TRBV7-2 and TRBJ2-3; 6 matching bases give a weak D call of TRBD2. The receptor was derived from an adult in good health. The specimen was peripheral blood, collected on day 0 of AZD1222 vaccination. Here the CDR3 is given as CASSLTSRTDTQYF. The DNA sequence is TGTGCCAGCAGCTTAACTAGCAGGACAGATACGCAGTATTTT. The CDR3, completed at both ends by the reference TRBV7-2 and TRBJ2-3 genes, gives the full variable domain GAGVSQSPSNKVTEKGKDVELRCDPISGHTALYWYRQSLGQGLEFLIYFQGNSAPDKSGLPSDRFSAERTGGSVSTLTIQRTQQEDSAVYLCASSLTSRTDTQYFGPGTRLTVL.